This record covers a single T cell receptor beta chain. Its antigen is as yet unknown. This specimen comes from a study of naive and memory T cell subsets. Whole-study findings and limits: From naive to CM, EM and EMRA, diversity decreased and Gini increased. A few larger clonotypes appeared in naive repertoires, especially CD8, possibly memory cells re-expressing CD45RA. Clonotypes here are unpaired alpha or beta chain sequences.

From the second PCR step, alpha and beta chains were amplified apart. The beta constant-region primer was an equimolar mix of two oligonucleotides covering TRBC1 and TRBC2. Nested alpha and beta constant-region primers with the SP2 primer drove four PCR rounds on ligated cDNA. TCRdb used MiXCR to reprocess the UMI-ligation and nested PCR reads, holding one entry per CDR3 protein. This repertoire shows approximately 100,000 distinct CDR3 sequences, roughly 15% found once; its top ten account for around 2.8%. CDR3 length equals 12 residues. Trimming took 1 base from V and 9 from J, leaving 6 bases between them. CDR1 PRHDT and CDR2 FYEKMQ come from the germline V gene (reference sequence).

The sequence came from a human donor in good health. The chain uses TRBV13 and TRBJ2-2; D gene uncertain. The sample taken for sequencing was naive CD8+ T cells from blood. The CDR3 DNA is TGTGCCAGCAGCTTAGAAGGCCGGGAGCTGTTTTTT. Encoded protein: CASSLEGRELFF.